The clone carrying this TCR beta chain was detected a few times. Its matching antigen is unknown. The CDR3 has 12 residues. V gave up 3 bases and J gave up 2 bases, with 5 bases separating them. Germline CDR1 is SQVTM and CDR2 is ANQGSEA. The data originate from a study of blood T cells in healthy people across ages. Study summary: Template switching captured about one barcoded beta molecule per two T cells.

Study-wide points: A roughly linear fall in TCR beta diversity per million T cells was seen with increasing age. The study found more naive CD4+ cells and higher diversity in long-lived than aged donors. Shifts in expanded clonotypes may have been confounded by donor CMV status, which was unknown.

Primed by a sample-barcoded 5' primer and a J-beta primer mix, a second PCR proceeded for about 6 to 11 cycles. MiXCR, applied by TCRdb to the 5' RACE reads, yields one record per CDR3 protein. The table has roughly 1.5 million distinct CDR3 sequences, 35% to 45% seen once. The TCR originated in a woman aged 18-29 years in good health. The chain links TRBV29-1 to TRBJ2-1; D gene ambiguous. The specimen sequenced was blood. Here the CDR3 reads CSVEKTYNEQFF. CDR3 in DNA: TGCAGCGTTGAGAAGACCTACAATGAGCAGTTCTTC.